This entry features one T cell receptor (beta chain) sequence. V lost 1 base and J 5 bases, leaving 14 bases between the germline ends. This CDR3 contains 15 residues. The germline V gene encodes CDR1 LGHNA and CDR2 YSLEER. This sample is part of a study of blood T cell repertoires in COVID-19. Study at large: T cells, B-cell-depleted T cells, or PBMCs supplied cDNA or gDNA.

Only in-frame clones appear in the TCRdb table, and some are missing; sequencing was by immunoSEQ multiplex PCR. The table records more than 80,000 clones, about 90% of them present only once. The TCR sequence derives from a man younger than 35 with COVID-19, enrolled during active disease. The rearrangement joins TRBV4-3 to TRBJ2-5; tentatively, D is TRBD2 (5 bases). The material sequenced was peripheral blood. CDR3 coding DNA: TGCGCCAGCAGCCAAGGTGGTTGGGGAGCCGAGACCCAGTACTTC. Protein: CASSQGGWGAETQYF.